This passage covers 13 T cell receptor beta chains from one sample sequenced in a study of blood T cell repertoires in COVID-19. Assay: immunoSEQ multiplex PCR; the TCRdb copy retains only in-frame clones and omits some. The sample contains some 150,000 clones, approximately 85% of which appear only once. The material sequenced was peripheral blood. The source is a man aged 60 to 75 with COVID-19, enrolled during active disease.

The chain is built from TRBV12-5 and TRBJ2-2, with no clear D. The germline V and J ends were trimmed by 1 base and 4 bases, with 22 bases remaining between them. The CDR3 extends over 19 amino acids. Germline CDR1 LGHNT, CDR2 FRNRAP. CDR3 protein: CASGLAPSPAGPSTGELFF. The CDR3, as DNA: TGTGCTAGTGGTTTGGCCCCTTCTCCGGCTGGGCCGAGCACCGGGGAGCTGTTTTTT.

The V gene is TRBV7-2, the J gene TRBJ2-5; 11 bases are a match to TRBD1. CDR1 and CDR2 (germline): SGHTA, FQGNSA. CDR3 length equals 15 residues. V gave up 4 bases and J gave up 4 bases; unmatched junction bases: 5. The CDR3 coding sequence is TGTGCCAGCAGCTCGGACAGGGGGCAGAGAGAGACCCAGTACTTC. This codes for CASSSDRGQRETQYF.

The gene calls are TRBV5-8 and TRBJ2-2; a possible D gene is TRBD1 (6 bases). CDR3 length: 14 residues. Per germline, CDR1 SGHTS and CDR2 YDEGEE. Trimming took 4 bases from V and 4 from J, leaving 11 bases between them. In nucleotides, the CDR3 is TGTGCCAGCAGCCCAAGACAGGTCACCGGGGAGCTGTTTTTT. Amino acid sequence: CASSPRQVTGELFF.

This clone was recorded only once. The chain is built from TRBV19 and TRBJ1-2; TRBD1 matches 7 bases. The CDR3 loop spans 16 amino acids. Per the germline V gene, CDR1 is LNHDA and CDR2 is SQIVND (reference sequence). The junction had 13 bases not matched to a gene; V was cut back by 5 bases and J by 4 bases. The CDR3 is CASSGLDFDRVYGYTF. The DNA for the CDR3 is TGTGCCAGTAGTGGACTGGACTTTGACAGGGTCTATGGCTACACCTTC.

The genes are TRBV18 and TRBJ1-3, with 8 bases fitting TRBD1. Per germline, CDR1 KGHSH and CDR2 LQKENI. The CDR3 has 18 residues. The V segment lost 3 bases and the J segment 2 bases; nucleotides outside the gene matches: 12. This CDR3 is CASSPPGQVDKTGNTIYF. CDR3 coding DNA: TGTGCCAGCTCACCCCCGGGACAGGTAGACAAAACTGGAAACACCATATATTTT.

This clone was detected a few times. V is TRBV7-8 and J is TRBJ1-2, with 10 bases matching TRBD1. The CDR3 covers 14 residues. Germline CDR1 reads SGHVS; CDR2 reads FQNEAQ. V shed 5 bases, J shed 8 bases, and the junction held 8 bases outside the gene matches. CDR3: CASSVRQGAEGYTF. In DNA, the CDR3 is TGTGCCAGCAGCGTACGACAGGGGGCGGAGGGCTACACCTTC.

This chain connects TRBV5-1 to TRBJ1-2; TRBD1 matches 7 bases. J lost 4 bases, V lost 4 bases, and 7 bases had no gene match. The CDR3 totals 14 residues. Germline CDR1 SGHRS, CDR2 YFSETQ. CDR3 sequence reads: CASSQGDSPYGYTF. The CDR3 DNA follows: TGCGCCAGCAGCCAGGGGGACAGCCCCTATGGCTACACCTTC.

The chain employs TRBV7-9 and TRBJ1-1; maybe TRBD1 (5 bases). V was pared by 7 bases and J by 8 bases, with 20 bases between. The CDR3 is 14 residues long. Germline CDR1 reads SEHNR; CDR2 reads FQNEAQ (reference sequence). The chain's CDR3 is CASTLVDIPDEAFF. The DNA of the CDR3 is TGTGCCAGCACCCTAGTGGACATTCCGGACGAAGCTTTCTTT.

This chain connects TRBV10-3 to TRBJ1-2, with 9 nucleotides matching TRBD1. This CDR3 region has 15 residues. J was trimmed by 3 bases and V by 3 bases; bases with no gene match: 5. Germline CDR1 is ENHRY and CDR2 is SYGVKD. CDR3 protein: CAISEQTGGDYGYTF. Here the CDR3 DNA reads TGTGCCATCAGTGAACAGACAGGGGGGGACTATGGCTACACCTTC.

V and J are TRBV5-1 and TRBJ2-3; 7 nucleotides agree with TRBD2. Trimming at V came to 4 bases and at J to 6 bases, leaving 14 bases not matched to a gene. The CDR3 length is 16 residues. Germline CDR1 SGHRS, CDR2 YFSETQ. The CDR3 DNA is TGCGCCAGCAGCCCTCTAGCGGCCTCCCCGGGGGATACGCAGTATTTT. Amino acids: CASSPLAASPGDTQYF.

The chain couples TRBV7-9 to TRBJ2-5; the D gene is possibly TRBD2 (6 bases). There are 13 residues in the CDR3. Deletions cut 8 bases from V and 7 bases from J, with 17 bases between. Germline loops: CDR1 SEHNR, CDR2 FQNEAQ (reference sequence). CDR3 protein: CASRSLFGGTQYF. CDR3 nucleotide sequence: TGTGCCAGCCGAAGTTTGTTCGGGGGGACCCAGTACTTC.

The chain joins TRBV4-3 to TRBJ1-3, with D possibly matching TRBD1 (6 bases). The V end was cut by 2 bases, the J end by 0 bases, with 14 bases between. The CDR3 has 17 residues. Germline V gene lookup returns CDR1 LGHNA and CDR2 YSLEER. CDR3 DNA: TGCGCCAGCAGCCAAAGGACAGCGGGACTCTCTGGAAACACCATATATTTT. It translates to CASSQRTAGLSGNTIYF.

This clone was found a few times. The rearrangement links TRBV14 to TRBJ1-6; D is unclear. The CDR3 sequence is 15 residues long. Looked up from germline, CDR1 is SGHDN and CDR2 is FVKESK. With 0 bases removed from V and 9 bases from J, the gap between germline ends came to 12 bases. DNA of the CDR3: TGTGCCAGCAGCCAAGAAGAACCCCCGGTTTCACCCCTCCACTTT. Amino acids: CASSQEEPPVSPLHF.